The rows below give T cell receptor beta chains drawn from one sample of a study of CD8+CD57+ T cells in acquired aplastic anemia. TCRdb re-called the reads through MiXCR, storing one row per CDR3 protein. This sample carries roughly 250,000 distinct CDR3 sequences, around 82% of them seen once, and the ten largest clones take 40% to 55%. The specimen sequenced was sorted CD4+, CD8+, or CD8+CD57+ T cells (not recorded which) from PBMCs. These receptors originate from a human donor with aplastic anemia. CDR3s include the opening cysteine and the closing phenylalanine or tryptophan. A D gene is named only where the DNA matches it firmly. Clone size appears in some rows only: once, few, many, or a class for an expanded clone.

j_call: TRBJ1-2; v_call: TRBV2; clone_size: NA; d_call: NA; cdr3_aa: CAGTRGGADGHTF; cdr3_nt: TGTGCCGGCACGCGGGGGGGGGCGGATGGCCACACCTTC
j_call: TRBJ1-1; v_call: TRBV7-8; clone_size: NA; d_call: NA; cdr3_aa: CASSLALTANTQYFF; cdr3_nt: TGTGCCAGCAGCTTAGCTCTGACAGCGAATACGCAGTATTTCTTT
j_call: TRBJ2-1; v_call: TRBV19; clone_size: NA; d_call: NA; cdr3_aa: CASSIASGTDNEQFFF; cdr3_nt: NA
j_call: TRBJ1-1; v_call: TRBV5-5; clone_size: NA; d_call: NA; cdr3_aa: CASSQWYGAGNEAFF; cdr3_nt: TGCGCCAGCAGCCAGTGGTACGGGGCTGGTAATGAAGCTTTCTTT
j_call: TRBJ2-1; v_call: TRBV29-1; clone_size: NA; d_call: NA; cdr3_aa: CSVEGYRDLYLPSSYNEQFF; cdr3_nt: TGCAGCGTTGAGGGCTATAGGGACTTATACCTCCCTAGCTCCTACAATGAGCAGTTCTTC
j_call: TRBJ1-6; v_call: TRBV19; clone_size: NA; d_call: NA; cdr3_aa: CASSTLPDSPLHF; cdr3_nt: TGTGCCAGTAGTACCCTCCCGGACTCACCCCTCCACTTT
j_call: TRBJ1-3; v_call: TRBV19; clone_size: NA; d_call: NA; cdr3_aa: CASSMGSASSGNTIYF; cdr3_nt: TGTGCCAGTAGTATGGGCAGCGCAAGCTCTGGAAACACCATATATTTT
j_call: TRBJ2-3; v_call: TRBV9; clone_size: NA; d_call: NA; cdr3_aa: CASGEGEQSTESF; cdr3_nt: TGTGCCAGCGGCGAAGGGGAACAGAGCACAGAGTCTTTT
j_call: TRBJ1-1; v_call: TRBV6-2/TRBV6-3; clone_size: NA; d_call: NA; cdr3_aa: CASSKRRAESEAFF; cdr3_nt: TGTGCCAGCAGTAAACGGAGGGCCGAGTCTGAAGCTTTCTTT
j_call: TRBJ2-3; v_call: TRBV7-2; clone_size: NA; d_call: NA; cdr3_aa: CASSLTGGPDKEYF; cdr3_nt: TGTGCCAGCAGCTTGACGGGGGGCCCCGATAAGGAGTATTTT
j_call: TRBJ2-1; v_call: TRBV9; clone_size: NA; d_call: NA; cdr3_aa: CASSVEDYPRVNKQFF; cdr3_nt: TGTGCCAGCAGCGTAGAGGACTATCCCCGGGTGAACAAGCAGTTCTTC
j_call: TRBJ1-2; v_call: TRBV7-3; clone_size: once; d_call: NA; cdr3_aa: CASSPSTDYGYTF; cdr3_nt: TGTGCCAGCAGCCCCTCGACAGACTATGGCTACACCTTC
j_call: TRBJ2-1; v_call: TRBV7-8; clone_size: few; d_call: NA; cdr3_aa: CASSAGGTGGQFF; cdr3_nt: TGTGCCAGCAGCGCTGGGGGTACGGGTGGACAGTTCTTC
j_call: TRBJ2-7; v_call: TRBV11-1; clone_size: once; d_call: NA; cdr3_aa: CASSFEAEPYGQYF; cdr3_nt: TGTGCCAGCAGCTTCGAGGCTGAACCCTACGGGCAGTACTTC
j_call: TRBJ1-2; v_call: TRBV7-9; clone_size: once; d_call: NA; cdr3_aa: CASSFERKLQCSPTF; cdr3_nt: TGTGCCAGCAGCTTTGAAAGAAAGCTTCAGTGTTCGCCCACCTTC
j_call: TRBJ2-1; v_call: TRBV24-1; clone_size: NA; d_call: TRBD2; cdr3_aa: CATGTSGSYNEQFF; cdr3_nt: TGTGCCACCGGGACTAGCGGGAGTTACAATGAGCAGTTCTTC
j_call: TRBJ1-6; v_call: TRBV13; clone_size: NA; d_call: NA; cdr3_aa: CASSLGSGSPLHF; cdr3_nt: TGTGCCAGCAGCTTGGGTTCTGGGTCACCCCTCCACTTT
j_call: TRBJ1-4; v_call: TRBV7-2; clone_size: once; d_call: NA; cdr3_aa: CASSLAAGPEKLYF; cdr3_nt: TGTGCCAGCAGCTTAGCGGCAGGTCCCGAAAAGCTGTATTTT
j_call: TRBJ1-2; v_call: TRBV7-9; clone_size: few; d_call: NA; cdr3_aa: CASSFQTIRDGYTF; cdr3_nt: TGTGCCAGCAGCTTTCAGACGATCAGGGATGGCTACACCTTC
j_call: TRBJ1-5; v_call: TRBV7-2; clone_size: NA; d_call: NA; cdr3_aa: CASSFQRSGQTQHF; cdr3_nt: TGTGCCAGCAGCTTTCAAAGAAGCGGGCAGACCCAGCATTTT
j_call: TRBJ2-1; v_call: TRBV20-1; clone_size: NA; d_call: NA; cdr3_aa: CSATDRGSSYNEQFF; cdr3_nt: TGCAGTGCTACCGACCGAGGAAGCTCCTACAATGAGCAGTTCTTC
j_call: TRBJ1-1; v_call: TRBV15; clone_size: NA; d_call: NA; cdr3_aa: CATSSCSSHDAHYF; cdr3_nt: TGTGCCACCAGCAGTTGCTCCAGCCACGATGCCCATTACTTT
j_call: TRBJ1-1; v_call: TRBV15; clone_size: NA; d_call: NA; cdr3_aa: CATSLDMTGISEAFF; cdr3_nt: TGTGCCACCAGCTTAGATATGACGGGGATCAGTGAGGCTTTCTTT
j_call: TRBJ2-2; v_call: TRBV12-3/TRBV12-4; clone_size: NA; d_call: TRBD1; cdr3_aa: CASKSGTGRTGELFF; cdr3_nt: TGTGCCAGCAAGTCCGGGACAGGGCGAACCGGGGAGCTGTTTTTT
j_call: TRBJ2-7; v_call: TRBV7-2; clone_size: NA; d_call: NA; cdr3_aa: CASNLPDEGSEQYF; cdr3_nt: TGTGCCAGCAACCTCCCAGACGAGGGCTCCGAGCAGTACTTC
j_call: TRBJ2-3; v_call: TRBV7-9; clone_size: few; d_call: NA; cdr3_aa: CDSSFYICGARDGDRDTDTQYF; cdr3_nt: NA
j_call: TRBJ2-7; v_call: TRBV7-2; clone_size: NA; d_call: TRBD1; cdr3_aa: CASSTATGAPDTQF; cdr3_nt: TGTGCCAGCAGCACAGCCACAGGGGCCCCAGATACGCAGTTC